This TCR beta chain appears in the sequencing data of a study of blood T cell repertoires in COVID-19 (TCRdb year 2020). About the study as a whole: The collaborator samples originated in the United States, Italy and Spain and spanned the acute and convalescent phases of COVID-19. The prospective study material was composed of cDNA or gDNA derived from T cells, B-cell-depleted T cells, or PBMCs. Subjects who had been exposed to COVID-19, were actively infected with it, or had recovered from it provided the deeply sampled blood TCRbeta repertoires that made up the dataset. The repertoires were made available in a free public database intended to serve as a resource for research on the immune response to SARS-CoV-2. Samples came from the ongoing ImmuneRACE study (first 160 participants) plus 1,254 subjects from 6 global collaborators. The sample metadata nearly always contained a de-identified subject ID, COVID-19 status, age in years and sex. Where available, HLA class I and class II types were obtained from metadata supplied by the sample provider rather than from assay-based typing. Broader findings and caveats from the paper: The amount of clinical and demographic metadata varied by source and participant and was provided uncurated.

This clone has only a few counts. No cognate antigen has been identified for it. Base qualities are not recorded, but no much larger clone differs from it by a single base. One collaborating source in Seattle enrolled patients while the patients were actively infected and followed the patients over time throughout the course of disease. Collaborating institutions collected whole blood in K2EDTA tubes following their own protocols. For TCRbeta analysis, collaborators shipped samples as frozen whole blood, isolated PBMCs, or DNA extracted from either of those sample types. TCRbeta CDR3 regions were amplified from genomic DNA by means of the immunoSEQ Assay, a bias-controlled multiplex PCR. On the study's bioinformatics: Within the assay, amplification of reference gene primers was used to estimate how many nucleated cells each sample contained. To quantify the absolute abundance of each unique TCRbeta CDR3 rearrangement, sequence reads were collapsed and filtered. Productive Simpson clonality was computed per sample as the square root of Simpson's diversity index over productive rearrangements. TCRdb's version of the immuneACCESS table is confined to in-frame rearrangements and falls short of the full clone set. An unresolved V gene accounts for under half of the shortfall where checked; the remainder is of unknown origin. That table furnishes V, J and clone size, whereas the DNA furnished D and trimming. The sample data list 440,000 or so clones, and 89% of these were observed just once. The ten largest clonotypes hold about 1.6% of the sample.

Trimming takes 5 bases from V and 5 bases from J, and the germline ends sit 9 bases apart. Including cysteine and phenylalanine, the CDR3 has 12 amino acids. Just the 36-base CDR3 DNA is kept, in frame starting at base 1. This clonotype originated in a woman in her 40s with COVID-19, enrolled during active disease. Recombination linked TRBV12-3 or TRBV12-4 to TRBJ1-2; no D gene can be assigned with confidence. Specimen: peripheral blood. The DNA sequence is as follows: TGTGCCAGCAGTGTAGGGCCGTATGGCTACACCTTC. Translated, it gives CASSVGPYGYTF.